This T cell receptor (beta chain) was profiled in a study of T cells in Graves' hyperthyroidism and ophthalmopathy. Study context: Peripheral blood was secured at the point of initial diagnosis, before any treatment.

General study results and limits: Among thyroid clonotypes expanded above 0.001, most also appeared in blood.

Each diagnosis drew on symptoms, thyroxine, TRAb, thyroid ultrasound and orbital computed tomography findings. The source of the PBMCs was more than 9.5 ml of fresh peripheral blood. RNA transcripts provided the source from which TCR beta CDR3 regions were amplified. First-round RT-PCR with HTBI primers amplified the TCR CDR3 region. TCRdb fed the multiplex PCR reads into MiXCR, producing one record per CDR3 protein. The sample yields around 340,000 distinct CDR3 sequences, around 16% seen once. This clonotype was seen many times. Its cognate antigen is unknown. Unmatched junction bases numbered 8, after V lost 4 bases and J lost 4 bases. CDR3 size: 16 residues. Germline assignment: CDR1 LGHDT and CDR2 YNNKEL (reference sequence).

The genes are TRBV3-1 and TRBJ1-2; 11 bases map to TRBD1. The sample taken for sequencing was blood. The clonotype originates from a man aged 25 to 40 with Graves' hyperthyroidism. The CDR3 DNA reads TGTGCCAGCAGCCTCGGAGGACAGGGGGCTAGCTATGGCTACACCTTC. This translates into CASSLGGQGASYGYTF.